This T cell receptor beta chain appears in the sequencing data of a study of shared clonotypes between healthy human individuals. Study-level information: The cohort had a couple of women and three men, ages 18 to 49. Each donor contributed plates that comprised three CD4 naive, three CD4 memory, two CD8 naive and one CD8 memory.

Sequencing used immunoSEQ multiplex PCR; TCRdb keeps in-frame clones, though not all of them. The sample gives about 1.1 million clones, around three quarters of which show up once; roughly 0.82% is in the top ten. There are 16 residues in the CDR3. Trimming at V came to 4 bases and at J to 4 bases, leaving 7 bases not matched to a gene. Germline V lookup: CDR1 SNHLY, CDR2 FYNNEI. Study conclusions and caveats: Expectations were that clonotype sharing among donors would be affected by sequencing depth. Non-shared clonotypes had lower generation probabilities than clonotypes shared by all four sorted-subset donors.

On this clone itself: Its antigen is still unknown.

J is TRBJ2-7 and V is TRBV2; 13 bases fit TRBD2. Sequencing was performed on memory CD4+ T cells from PBMCs. Subset here: CD45RA-negative fraction. This TCR was sampled from a man aged 18 to 30 in good health. Some clones in this sample may be carry-over from other donors' samples. The CDR3 protein is CASSVGLAGASYEQYF. The CDR3 DNA reads TGTGCCAGCAGTGTTGGACTAGCGGGAGCCTCTTACGAGCAGTACTTC.